The present T cell receptor beta chain was sequenced within a study of CD8 T cells in ankylosing spondylitis. Study-level findings and limits: The study looked at matched synovial fluid samples from ankylosing spondylitis patients. Disease-linked clones were reported to be significantly enriched there. Seemingly distinctive of ankylosing spondylitis blood was a TCR beta motif formed by eight highly homologous variants.

As regards this clonotype: The antigen remains unidentified.

MiXCR was run by TCRdb on the 5' RACE reads, yielding one entry per CDR3 protein. The sample has fewer than 400,000 distinct CDR3 sequences; 20% to 25% are singletons. The CDR3 has 13 amino acids. V shed 0 bases and J shed 8 bases, with 8 bases lying between them. Germline CDR1 is MNHEY and CDR2 is SVGAGI. Sequencing was performed on blood, either unsorted or a sorted T cell fraction (not recorded which). This sequence originates from a male donor with ankylosing spondylitis. The V and J genes are TRBV6-5 and TRBJ2-1; no definite D call. The CDR3 reads CASSYSAGYEQFF. The CDR3 DNA follows: TGTGCCAGCAGTTACTCAGCTGGATATGAGCAGTTCTTC.